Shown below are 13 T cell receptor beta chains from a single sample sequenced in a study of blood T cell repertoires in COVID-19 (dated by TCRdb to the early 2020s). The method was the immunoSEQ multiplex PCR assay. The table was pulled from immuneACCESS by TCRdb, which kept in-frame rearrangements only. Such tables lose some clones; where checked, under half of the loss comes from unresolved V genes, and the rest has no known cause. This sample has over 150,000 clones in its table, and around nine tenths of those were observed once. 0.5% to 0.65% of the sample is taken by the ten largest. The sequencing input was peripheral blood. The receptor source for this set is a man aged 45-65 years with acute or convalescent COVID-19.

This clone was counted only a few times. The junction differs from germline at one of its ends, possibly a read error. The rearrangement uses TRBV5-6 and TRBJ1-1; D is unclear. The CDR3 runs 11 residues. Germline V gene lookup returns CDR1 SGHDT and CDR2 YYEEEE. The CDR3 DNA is TGTGCCAGCACCACCGAGGGCAGGTCTTATTTT. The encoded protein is CASTTEGRSYF.

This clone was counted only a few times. The CDR3 is CASSPPDRAEKLFF. CDR3 coding DNA: TGTGCCAGCAGCCCCCCAGACAGGGCTGAAAAACTGTTTTTT. This sequence joins TRBV9 and TRBJ1-4; 7 positions agree with TRBD1. V trimming: 4 bases; J trimming: 7 bases; junction bases outside the gene matches: 7. CDR3 length: 14 amino acids. Per germline, CDR1 SGDLS and CDR2 YYNGEE. Variable domain in full (rest from reference TRBV9 and TRBJ1-4): DSGVTQTPKHLITATGQRVTLRCSPRSGDLSVYWYQQSLDQGLQFLIQYYNGEERAKGNILERFSAQQFPDLHSELNLSSLELGDSALYFCASSPPDRAEKLFFGSGTQLSVL.

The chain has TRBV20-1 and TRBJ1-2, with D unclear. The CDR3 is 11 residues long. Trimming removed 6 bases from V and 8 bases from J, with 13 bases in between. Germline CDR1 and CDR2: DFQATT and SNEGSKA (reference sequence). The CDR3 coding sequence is TGCAGTGCCTTAGTCCCTCGGGGCTACACCTTC. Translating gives CSALVPRGYTF.

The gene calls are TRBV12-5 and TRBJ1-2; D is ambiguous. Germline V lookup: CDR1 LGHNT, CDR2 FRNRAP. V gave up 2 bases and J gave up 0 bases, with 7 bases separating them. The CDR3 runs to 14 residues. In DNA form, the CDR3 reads TGTGCTAGTGGTTTGTCTTCAGCTAACTATGGCTACACCTTC. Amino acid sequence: CASGLSSANYGYTF.

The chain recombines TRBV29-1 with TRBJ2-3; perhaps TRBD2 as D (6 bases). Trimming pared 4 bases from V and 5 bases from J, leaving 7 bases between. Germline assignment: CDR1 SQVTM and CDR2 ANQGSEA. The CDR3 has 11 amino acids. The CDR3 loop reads CSVAGGDTQYF. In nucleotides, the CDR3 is TGCAGCGTTGCCGGGGGAGATACGCAGTATTTT.

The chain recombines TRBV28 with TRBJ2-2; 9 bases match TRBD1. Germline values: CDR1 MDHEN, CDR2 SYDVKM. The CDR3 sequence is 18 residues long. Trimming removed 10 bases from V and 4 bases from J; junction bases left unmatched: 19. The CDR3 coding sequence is TGTGCCACCCAGGGTGGGGACAGGGCCCCAGCGGGCACCGGGGAGCTGTTTTTT. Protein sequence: CATQGGDRAPAGTGELFF.

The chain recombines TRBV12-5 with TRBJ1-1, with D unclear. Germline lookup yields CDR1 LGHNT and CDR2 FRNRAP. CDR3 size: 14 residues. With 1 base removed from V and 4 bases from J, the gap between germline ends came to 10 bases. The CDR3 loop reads CASGLEVGGTEAFF. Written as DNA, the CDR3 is TGTGCTAGTGGTTTGGAGGTTGGCGGCACTGAAGCTTTCTTT.

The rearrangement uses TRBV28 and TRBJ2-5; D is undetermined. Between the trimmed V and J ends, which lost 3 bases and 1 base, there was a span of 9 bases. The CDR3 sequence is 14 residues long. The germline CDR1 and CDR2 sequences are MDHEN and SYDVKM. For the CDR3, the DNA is TGTGCCAGCAGTTTTTCAGGATCCCAAGAGACCCAGTACTTC. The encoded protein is CASSFSGSQETQYF.

The CDR3 DNA reads as TGTGCCAGCAGTTTAGGAGGACGATTAGAAGAGACCCAGTACTTC. Residues: CASSLGGRLEETQYF. V is TRBV28 and J is TRBJ2-5, with D possibly matching TRBD2 (5 bases). CDR1 and CDR2 (germline): MDHEN, SYDVKM. V dropped 2 bases and J dropped 3 bases, with 13 bases sitting between them. CDR3 length: 15 residues. Based on the CDR3 plus reference TRBV28 and TRBJ2-5, the full variable domain is DVKVTQSSRYLVKRTGEKVFLECVQDMDHENMFWYRQDPGLGLRLIYFSYDVKMKEKGDIPEGYSVSREKKERFSLILESASTNQTSMYLCASSLGGRLEETQYFGPGTRLLVL.

For the CDR3, the DNA is TGTGCCAGTAGTATTAGTAGCGGGGGGCTCAGCTCCTACAATGAGCAGTTCTTC. The encoded protein is CASSISSGGLSSYNEQFF. V gene TRBV19 combines with J gene TRBJ2-1; 10 positions agree with TRBD2. The CDR3 is made up of 18 amino acids. Germline V gene lookup returns CDR1 LNHDA and CDR2 SQIVND (reference sequence). The junction had 8 bases not matched to a gene; V was cut back by 3 bases and J by 0 bases.

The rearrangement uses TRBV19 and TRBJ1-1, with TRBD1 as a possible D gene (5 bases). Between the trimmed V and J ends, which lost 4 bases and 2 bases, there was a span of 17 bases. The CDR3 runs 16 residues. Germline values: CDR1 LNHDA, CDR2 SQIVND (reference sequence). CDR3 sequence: CASSSGAGEPNTEAFF. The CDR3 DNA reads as TGTGCCAGTAGTAGTGGAGCGGGGGAGCCAAACACTGAAGCTTTCTTT. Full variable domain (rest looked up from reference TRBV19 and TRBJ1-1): DGGITQSPKYLFRKEGQNVTLSCEQNLNHDAMYWYRQDPGQGLRLIYYSQIVNDFQKGDIAEGYSVSREKKESFPLTVTSAQKNPTAFYLCASSSGAGEPNTEAFFGQGTRLTVV.

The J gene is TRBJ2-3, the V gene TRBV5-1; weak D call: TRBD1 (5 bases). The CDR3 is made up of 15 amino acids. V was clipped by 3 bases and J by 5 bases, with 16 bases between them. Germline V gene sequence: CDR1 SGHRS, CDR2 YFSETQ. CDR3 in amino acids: CASSSGQGEVDTQYF. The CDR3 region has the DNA TGCGCCAGCAGCTCTGGGCAGGGCGAGGTAGATACGCAGTATTTT. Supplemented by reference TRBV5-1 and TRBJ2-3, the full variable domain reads KAGVTQTPRYLIKTRGQQVTLSCSPISGHRSVSWYQQTPGQGLQFLFEYFSETQRNKGNFPGRFSGRQFSNSRSEMNVSTLELGDSALYLCASSSGQGEVDTQYFGPGTRLTVL.

The CDR3 region has the DNA TGTGCCAGCAGCCCCCGGGACAGGGGTGGGGGTGAGCAGTTCTTC. Translated: CASSPRDRGGGEQFF. The chain links TRBV3-1 (or the pseudogene TRBV3-2) to TRBJ2-1, with 10 nucleotides matching TRBD1. The germline gives CDR1 LGHDT, CDR2 YNNKEL (reference sequence). This CDR3 is 15 amino acids long. Losses at the gene ends were 4 bases for V and 9 bases for J; bases not matched to a gene: 9.